The 27 T cell receptor beta chains below all came from one sample that was sequenced in a study of blood T cell repertoires in COVID-19. Method: immunoSEQ multiplex PCR; TCRdb's copy keeps in-frame clones and lacks some. The sample has under 140,000 clones, 60% to 80% seen once. Input material: peripheral blood. All receptors derive from a woman at least 80 years old with active or convalescent COVID-19.

The chain employs TRBV24-1 and TRBJ2-1; TRBD1 might be the D (5 bases). Per germline, CDR1 KGHDR and CDR2 SFDVKD. The ends were cut back, 0 bases at V and 2 bases at J, with 7 bases in the middle. The CDR3 sequence is 15 residues long. CDR3 in amino acids: CATSDLGAAYNEQFF. Here the CDR3 DNA reads TGTGCCACCAGTGATTTGGGGGCCGCCTACAATGAGCAGTTCTTC.

Here the CDR3 DNA reads TGTGCCAGCAGTTTTCCTAGCGGGAGCCCGGGGACCGGGGAGCTGTTTTTT. Protein sequence: CASSFPSGSPGTGELFF. This chain joins TRBV28 and TRBJ2-2, with TRBD2 matching over 10 bases. CDR1 is MDHEN, CDR2 SYDVKM, per germline. Trimming at V came to 3 bases and at J to 5 bases, leaving 9 bases not matched to a gene. The CDR3 contains 17 residues.

V is TRBV4-1 and J is TRBJ1-2, with D unresolved. V dropped 4 bases and J dropped 5 bases, with 20 bases sitting between them. The germline CDR1 and CDR2 sequences are MGHRA and YSYEKL. The CDR3 runs to 16 residues. CDR3 in amino acids: CASSRFFPGVRYGYTF. The CDR3 DNA is TGCGCCAGCAGCCGGTTTTTTCCCGGGGTGCGGTATGGCTACACCTTC.

This clone has only one observation. The CDR3 reads CASSLGPGQGFGYTF. CDR3 DNA: TGCGCCAGCAGCTTGGGACCGGGACAGGGGTTTGGCTACACCTTC. The rearrangement joins TRBV5-1 to TRBJ1-2; 10 bases fit TRBD1. This CDR3 comprises 15 residues. CDR1 is SGHRS, CDR2 YFSETQ, per germline. Losses at the gene ends were 0 bases for V and 7 bases for J; bases not matched to a gene: 6.

The V gene is TRBV11-3, the J gene TRBJ2-3; TRBD1 agrees at 7 bases. The CDR3 is made up of 14 amino acids. Germline CDR1 and CDR2: SGHNT and YENEEA. V trimming: 5 bases; J trimming: 3 bases; junction bases outside the gene matches: 5. CDR3 residues: CASSAHRGTDTQYF. DNA of the CDR3: TGTGCCAGCAGCGCCCACAGGGGTACAGATACGCAGTATTTT.

J is TRBJ2-2 and V is TRBV7-3; tentative D call: TRBD1 (6 bases). This CDR3 comprises 14 residues. Trimming took 5 bases from V and 3 from J, leaving 10 bases between them. The germline gives CDR1 SGHTA, CDR2 FQGTGA. CDR3 residues: CASSAQGYTGELFF. CDR3 DNA sequence: TGTGCCAGCAGCGCACAGGGTTACACCGGGGAGCTGTTTTTT.

The chain recombines TRBV28 with TRBJ2-7, with 9 bases that match TRBD2. The V segment lost 2 bases and the J segment 5 bases; nucleotides outside the gene matches: 7. Germline V gene lookup returns CDR1 MDHEN and CDR2 SYDVKM. The CDR3 runs 15 residues. CDR3: CASSLGASGKNEQYF. The DNA of the CDR3 is TGTGCCAGCAGTTTAGGGGCTAGCGGGAAAAACGAGCAGTACTTC.

A few counts support this clone. The DNA of the CDR3 is TGTGCCAGCAGTCGACTAGCGGGGAACCAAGAGACCCAGTACTTC. Protein sequence: CASSRLAGNQETQYF. V and J are TRBV13 and TRBJ2-5, with 11 bases fitting TRBD2. V gave up 6 bases and J gave up 0 bases; unmatched junction bases: 3. Germline V CDR1 and CDR2: PRHDT, FYEKMQ (reference sequence). The CDR3 covers 15 residues.

The V and J genes are TRBV6-5 and TRBJ2-5; 9 nucleotides align to TRBD1. The CDR3 has 15 residues. Germline assignment: CDR1 MNHEY and CDR2 SVGAGI. The J segment lost 5 bases and the V segment lost 2 bases, leaving 6 bases of the junction unmatched. The CDR3 nucleotides are TGTGCCAGCAGTTACGAGGGACAGGGCTTCGAGACCCAGTACTTC. This codes for CASSYEGQGFETQYF.

This clone has just one count. The rearrangement uses TRBV4-3 and TRBJ2-7, with D possibly matching TRBD2 (6 bases). V lost 0 bases and J lost 0, with 12 bases in between. Per the germline V gene, CDR1 is LGHNA and CDR2 is YSLEER. CDR3 length equals 16 residues. In DNA, the CDR3 is TGCGCCAGCAGCCAAGATTTTGACGGGAGCTCCTACGAGCAGTACTTC. Protein: CASSQDFDGSSYEQYF.

V gene TRBV19 combines with J gene TRBJ1-1, with 7 positions matching TRBD1. The V gene's germline CDR1 is LNHDA and CDR2 SQIVND (reference sequence). This CDR3 contains 12 residues. With 9 bases clipped from V and 7 bases from J, the junction kept 8 bases outside the gene matches. In DNA form, the CDR3 reads TGTGCCAGCACAAGACAGGGTTTTGAAGCTTTCTTT. This encodes CASTRQGFEAFF.

J is TRBJ2-7 and V is TRBV11-2; D remains ambiguous. Germline loops: CDR1 SGHAT, CDR2 FQNNGV. This CDR3 is 12 amino acids long. Trimming took off 6 bases at V and 4 bases at J, with 10 bases between the two ends. The CDR3 region is CASSSYFYEQYF. The CDR3 bases are TGTGCCAGCAGTTCGTATTTTTACGAGCAGTACTTC. Based on the CDR3 plus reference TRBV11-2 and TRBJ2-7, the full variable domain is EAGVAQSPRYKIIEKRQSVAFWCNPISGHATLYWYQQILGQGPKLLIQFQNNGVVDDSQLPKDRFSAERLKGVDSTLKIQPAKLEDSAVYLCASSSYFYEQYFGPGTRLTVT.

The rearrangement joins TRBV5-1 to TRBJ2-1, with 11 bases matching TRBD2. V shed 4 bases and J 3 bases; nucleotides not matched to a gene: 6. Germline V CDR1 and CDR2: SGHRS, YFSETQ. The CDR3 is 16 amino acids. This CDR3 reads CASSTGGTSGYNEQFF. Written as DNA, the CDR3 is TGCGCCAGCAGCACTGGAGGGACTAGCGGCTACAATGAGCAGTTCTTC.

The chain recombines TRBV28 with TRBJ2-5; 8 nucleotides agree with TRBD2. Germline values: CDR1 MDHEN, CDR2 SYDVKM. This CDR3 is built from 14 residues. The junction had 11 bases not matched to a gene; V was cut back by 8 bases and J by 6 bases. The chain's CDR3 is CASVTGGSEKTQYF. The CDR3 coding sequence is TGTGCCAGCGTTACGGGGGGGAGCGAAAAGACCCAGTACTTC.

The chain couples TRBV7-3 to TRBJ2-3, with a weak D call TRBD2 (6 bases). V was shortened by 5 bases and J by 4 bases, with 10 bases between the two germline ends. This CDR3 contains 13 residues. The V gene's germline CDR1 is SGHTA and CDR2 FQGTGA. The CDR3 loop reads CASSQGLSDTQYF. The CDR3 DNA reads as TGTGCCAGCAGCCAGGGACTCTCAGATACGCAGTATTTT. Together with reference TRBV7-3 and TRBJ2-3, the CDR3 gives the full variable domain: GAGVSQTPSNKVTEKGKYVELRCDPISGHTALYWYRQSLGQGPEFLIYFQGTGAADDSGLPNDRFFAVRPEGSVSTLKIQRTERGDSAVYLCASSQGLSDTQYFGPGTRLTVL.

V is TRBV2 and J is TRBJ2-4; D might be TRBD2 (6 bases). V was pared by 5 bases and J by 0 bases, with 8 bases between. Germline-derived CDR1 and CDR2 are SNHLY and FYNNEI. CDR3 length equals 14 residues. Written as DNA, the CDR3 is TGTGCCAGCAGTCAGGAGGGAGCCAAAAACATTCAGTACTTC. Protein: CASSQEGAKNIQYF.

The genes are TRBV2 and TRBJ2-5; 7 bases are shared with TRBD1. The germline gives CDR1 SNHLY, CDR2 FYNNEI. V lost 10 bases to trimming and J lost 4 bases; unmatched junction nucleotides: 3. The CDR3 totals 11 residues. The CDR3 nucleotides read TGTGCCACAGGGGGAAGAGAGACCCAGTACTTC. Protein sequence: CATGGRETQYF.

The chain combines TRBV19 with TRBJ1-5; tentative D call: TRBD1 (5 bases). The ends were cut back, 3 bases at V and 7 bases at J, with 16 bases in the middle. Germline CDR1 LNHDA, CDR2 SQIVND (reference sequence). The CDR3 totals 15 residues. The CDR3 reads CASSISRGSFQPQHF. The CDR3 DNA reads TGTGCCAGTAGTATTTCTAGGGGCTCTTTCCAGCCCCAGCATTTT.

The chain uses TRBV30 and TRBJ1-2; 9 nucleotides align to TRBD1. Germline trimming cut 3 bases from V and 8 bases from J; bases unmatched to any gene: 7. The CDR3 is 13 residues long. The germline CDR1 and CDR2 sequences are GTSNPN and SVGIG (reference sequence). The CDR3 sequence: CAWSPGQGFGYTF. For the CDR3, the DNA is TGTGCCTGGAGCCCGGGACAGGGTTTCGGCTACACCTTC.

V gene TRBV9 combines with J gene TRBJ2-7, with TRBD2 matching 8 bases. The V and J ends lost 4 bases and 4 bases, in that order; junction bases with no gene match: 7. Looked up from germline, CDR1 is SGDLS and CDR2 is YYNGEE. The CDR3 contains 14 residues. The CDR3 coding sequence is TGTGCCAGCAGCCACGGGACTAGAGAATACGAGCAGTACTTC. This gives the protein CASSHGTREYEQYF.

The rearrangement joins TRBV14 to TRBJ2-7, with TRBD1 matching 8 bases. The V gene's germline CDR1 is SGHDN and CDR2 FVKESK. V lost 0 bases, J lost 6 bases, and 4 bases stayed unmatched. This CDR3 has 14 amino acids. CDR3 DNA: TGTGCCAGCAGCCAAGATCTGGACAGGGTCGAGCAGTACTTC. It codes for CASSQDLDRVEQYF. Variable domain in full (rest from reference TRBV14 and TRBJ2-7): EAGVTQFPSHSVIEKGQTVTLRCDPISGHDNLYWYRRVMGKEIKFLLHFVKESKQDESGMPNNRFLAERTGGTYSTLKVQPAELEDSGVYFCASSQDLDRVEQYFGPGTRLTVT.

The CDR3: CASSFTGTEAFF. In nucleotides, the CDR3 is TGCGCCAGCAGCTTTACCGGGACTGAAGCTTTCTTT. V is TRBV5-1 and J is TRBJ1-1; D remains ambiguous. Trimming removed 2 bases at V and 5 bases at J, with 7 bases between. This CDR3 is built from 12 residues. Germline loops: CDR1 SGHRS, CDR2 YFSETQ.

This clone has just a few counts. The CDR3 loop is CASSLSGRGFEAFF. The CDR3 region has the DNA TGTGCCAGCAGTTTAAGCGGTAGGGGGTTTGAGGCTTTCTTT. This sequence joins TRBV28 and TRBJ1-1; D may be TRBD1 (6 bases). Germline V gene data show CDR1 as MDHEN and CDR2 as SYDVKM. Trimming shortened V by 2 bases and J by 11 bases, and 18 bases separated the two germline ends. There are 14 residues in the CDR3. The full variable domain, in which reference TRBV28 and TRBJ1-1 provide the parts outside the CDR3, is DVKVTQSSRYLVKRTGEKVFLECVQDMDHENMFWYRQDPGLGLRLIYFSYDVKMKEKGDIPEGYSVSREKKERFSLILESASTNQTSMYLCASSLSGRGFEAFFGQGTRLTVV.

This clone was seen just once. The chain recombines TRBV2 with TRBJ2-1; TRBD2 is a possible D gene (6 bases). The CDR3 totals 15 residues. From germline, CDR1 is SNHLY and CDR2 FYNNEI. Trimming pared 6 bases from V and 0 bases from J, leaving 12 bases between. CDR3 residues: CASRVSGSSYNEQFF. CDR3 in DNA: TGTGCCAGCAGGGTTAGCGGAAGCTCCTACAATGAGCAGTTCTTC.

V is TRBV6-6 and J is TRBJ2-2; a weak D match, TRBD2 (5 bases). Trimming cost V 2 bases and J 6 bases, with 13 bases left between them. Germline loops: CDR1 MNHNY, CDR2 SVGAGI (reference sequence). CDR3 length: 15 residues. The DNA of the CDR3 is TGTGCCAGCAGTTACCTTGCCCTAGCATCCGGGGAGCTGTTTTTT. It translates to CASSYLALASGELFF.

The chain couples TRBV2 to TRBJ1-5, with TRBD1 as a possible D gene (5 bases). This CDR3 region has 16 residues. V was cut by 8 bases and J by 0 bases, with 17 bases left in between. Germline loops: CDR1 SNHLY, CDR2 FYNNEI. CDR3 nucleotide sequence: TGTGCCAGCCGGATTCGGGCAGGGAATAGCAATCAGCCCCAGCATTTT. Its protein is CASRIRAGNSNQPQHF. The whole variable domain, filled in from reference TRBV2 and TRBJ1-5, reads EPEVTQTPSHQVTQMGQEVILRCVPISNHLYFYWYRQILGQKVEFLVSFYNNEISEKSEIFDDQFSVERPDGSNFTLKIRSTKLEDSAMYFCASRIRAGNSNQPQHFGDGTRLSIL.

The chain combines TRBV4-2 with TRBJ2-7, with a weak D call TRBD2 (6 bases). CDR1 is LGHNA, CDR2 YNFKEQ, per germline. Trimming took 2 bases from V and 5 from J, leaving 13 bases between them. This CDR3 contains 14 residues. The CDR3 coding sequence is TGTGCCAGCAGCCAAAGGGTTCGGGGGAACGAGCAGTACTTC. The encoded protein is CASSQRVRGNEQYF.